The 9 T cell receptor beta chains below come from one sample, sequenced in a study of Ad26.COV2.S vaccination and SARS-CoV-2 variants. The data were produced by immunoSEQ multiplex PCR, yet TCRdb's version contains in-frame clones alone and is incomplete. The table includes around 250,000 clones, roughly nine tenths detected once. Noted treatment: 19 received Ad26.COV2.S at low or high dose, single or two shots; a few received placebo; per-sample allocation not given. The study sampled participants on day 63 after the first vaccine or placebo injection. Sample: peripheral blood, taken in a trial of Ad26.COV2.S vaccine versus placebo. Every receptor here comes from a person between 18 and 65 years old who received the Ad26.COV2.S COVID-19 vaccine or a placebo.

The rearrangement uses TRBV6-2 or TRBV6-3 and TRBJ1-4; D remains unclear. Trimming took off 2 bases at V and 8 bases at J, with 15 bases between the two ends. Germline assignment: CDR1 MNHEY and CDR2 SVGEGT. CDR3 length: 15 residues. In DNA, the CDR3 is TGTGCCAGCAGTTACCCTAGGATCTGGAGGGAAAAACTGTTTTTT. Translation: CASSYPRIWREKLFF.

The V call is TRBV6-9, the J call TRBJ2-5; 9 bases match TRBD1. CDR1 and CDR2 (germline): MNHGY, SVAAGI. The CDR3 extends over 14 amino acids. With 6 bases clipped from V and 7 bases from J, the junction kept 9 bases outside the gene matches. The CDR3 loop reads CASRIQGAYVTQYF. The CDR3 nucleotides are TGTGCCAGCAGGATACAGGGGGCCTATGTGACCCAGTACTTC.

This chain uses TRBV4-3 with TRBJ1-6; D is ambiguous. Germline loops: CDR1 LGHNA, CDR2 YSLEER. V was cut by 0 bases and J by 10 bases, with 16 bases left in between. The CDR3 extends over 16 amino acids. CDR3 sequence (DNA): TGCGCCAGCAGCCAAGATAATACGGGGATAGGGTCACCCCTCCACTTT. As protein: CASSQDNTGIGSPLHF.

The rearrangement links TRBV19 to TRBJ2-4; perhaps D is TRBD1 or TRBD2 (7 bases each). Trimming stripped 1 base from V and 0 bases from J, with 28 bases between. This CDR3 comprises 22 residues. Per the germline V gene, CDR1 is LNHDA and CDR2 is SQIVND (reference sequence). CDR3: CASSIVRGRGPGDPGAKNIQYF. Written as DNA, the CDR3 is TGTGCCAGTAGTATAGTGAGGGGGCGGGGGCCTGGCGATCCTGGAGCCAAAAACATTCAGTACTTC. The variable domain in full, with the rest retrieved from reference TRBV19 and TRBJ2-4, is DGGITQSPKYLFRKEGQNVTLSCEQNLNHDAMYWYRQDPGQGLRLIYYSQIVNDFQKGDIAEGYSVSREKKESFPLTVTSAQKNPTAFYLCASSIVRGRGPGDPGAKNIQYFGAGTRLSVL.

Notes on this clone: Other DNA variants within this sample encode the same CDR3. This chain connects TRBV7-2 to TRBJ2-1; D uncertain. Germline V gene data show CDR1 as SGHTA and CDR2 as FQGNSA. This CDR3 is 13 amino acids long. V was pared by 0 bases and J by 4 bases, with 4 bases between. This CDR3 is CASSLAVYNEQFF. Written as DNA, the CDR3 is TGTGCCAGCAGCTTAGCCGTGTACAATGAGCAGTTCTTC.

The chain is built from TRBV19 and TRBJ1-2, with D maybe TRBD1 (6 bases). V was trimmed by 7 bases and J by 4 bases, leaving 19 bases between them. CDR3 size: 15 residues. CDR1 LNHDA and CDR2 SQIVND come from the germline V gene (reference sequence). The CDR3 DNA reads as TGTGCCAGTATCGCCGGGGCGGACAGACTCTATGGCTACACCTTC. Its translation is CASIAGADRLYGYTF.

To note about this clone: A read error may produce the germline difference seen at one junction end. The CDR3 DNA reads as TGTGCTAGCAGTCCAAGCGGGGGACCCTACAATGAGCAGTTCTTC. As protein: CASSPSGGPYNEQFF. J is TRBJ2-1 and V is TRBV7-7; 8 bases fit TRBD2. The CDR3 sequence is 15 residues long. Germline CDR1 and CDR2: SSHAT and FNYEAQ (reference sequence).

The chain carries TRBV11-1 and TRBJ2-5, with D possibly being TRBD1 (5 bases). CDR1 and CDR2 from the germline V gene are SGHAT and FQDESV (reference sequence). Trimming removed 4 bases from V and 5 bases from J, with 8 bases in between. This CDR3 comprises 12 residues. The CDR3 DNA reads as TGTGCCAGCAGCTATTCAGGGGAGACCCAGTACTTC. Translating it yields CASSYSGETQYF. Based on the CDR3 plus reference TRBV11-1 and TRBJ2-5, the full variable domain is EAEVAQSPRYKITEKSQAVAFWCDPISGHATLYWYRQILGQGPELLVQFQDESVVDDSQLPKDRFSAERLKGVDSTLKIQPAELGDSAMYLCASSYSGETQYFGPGTRLLVL.

This chain joins TRBV10-2 and TRBJ2-7, with TRBD2 matching over 9 bases. Germline V gene lookup returns CDR1 WSHSY and CDR2 SAAADI. The CDR3 runs to 18 residues. V lost 8 bases and J lost 3; bases outside the gene matches: 20. The CDR3 bases are TGCGCCAGCTGTCGCCCCCATCTTTTAAGCGGGGGGCACTACGAGCAGTACTTC. Its protein is CASCRPHLLSGGHYEQYF.